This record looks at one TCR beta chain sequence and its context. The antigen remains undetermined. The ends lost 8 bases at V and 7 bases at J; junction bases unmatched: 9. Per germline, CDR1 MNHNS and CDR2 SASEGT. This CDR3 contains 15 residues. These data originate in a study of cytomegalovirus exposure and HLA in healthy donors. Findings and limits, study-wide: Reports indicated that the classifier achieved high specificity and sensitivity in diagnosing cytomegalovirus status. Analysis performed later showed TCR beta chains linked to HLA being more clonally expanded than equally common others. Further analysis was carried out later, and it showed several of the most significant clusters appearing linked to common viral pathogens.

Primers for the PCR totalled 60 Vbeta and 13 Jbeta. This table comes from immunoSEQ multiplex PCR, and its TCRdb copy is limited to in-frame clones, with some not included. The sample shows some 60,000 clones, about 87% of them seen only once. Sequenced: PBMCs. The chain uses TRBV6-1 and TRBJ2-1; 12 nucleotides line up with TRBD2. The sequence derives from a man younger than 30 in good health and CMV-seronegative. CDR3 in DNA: TGTGCCAGCTTGCTAGCGGGGGGGCCGGTGAATGAGCAGTTCTTC. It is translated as CASLLAGGPVNEQFF.